This T cell receptor (beta chain) emerged from a study of CD8+ T cells in alopecia areata. The V gene lost 2 bases and the J gene lost 6 bases, with 7 bases spanning the gap. The CDR3 is 12 residues long. In germline, CDR1 is GTSNPN, CDR2 SVGIG (reference sequence). Of note for this clone: Its specificity is unknown.

Following extraction, RNA underwent reverse transcription to cDNA, which served as the sequencing template. The table came from immunoSEQ multiplex PCR; TCRdb's copy has only in-frame clones and leaves some out. Of about 110,000 clones listed, around 59% are singletons. Study-level results: The study found higher clonality in lesional than normal scalp, especially in alopecia totalis/universalis.

J is TRBJ2-2 and V is TRBV30; no firm D call. The sequenced sample was CD8+ T cells sorted from blood. This receptor was identified in a human donor in good health. For the CDR3, the DNA is TGTGCCTGGAGTCCCTCCCCCGGGGAGCTGTTTTTT. Its translation: CAWSPSPGELFF.